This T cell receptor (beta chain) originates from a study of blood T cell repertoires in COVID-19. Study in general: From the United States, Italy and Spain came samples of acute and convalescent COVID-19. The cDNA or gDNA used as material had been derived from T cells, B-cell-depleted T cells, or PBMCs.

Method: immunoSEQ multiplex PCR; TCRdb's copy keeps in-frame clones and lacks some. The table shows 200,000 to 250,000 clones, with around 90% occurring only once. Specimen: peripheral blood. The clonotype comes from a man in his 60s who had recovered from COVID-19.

CDR3 DNA: TGTGCCATCACCGACTGGGGGCAGGGCTATGGCTACACCTTC. The encoded protein is CAITDWGQGYGYTF. This chain joins TRBV10-3 and TRBJ1-2; D might be TRBD1 (6 bases). This CDR3 comprises 14 residues. The V and J ends lost 7 bases and 4 bases respectively, with 16 bases between them. The germline V gene has CDR1 ENHRY and CDR2 SYGVKD.